Listed here is a single T cell receptor (beta chain). The data derive from a study of blood T cell repertoires in COVID-19. Study-wide background: Sites in the United States, Italy and Spain provided acute and convalescent COVID-19 samples. PBMCs, B-cell-depleted T cells, or T cells provided the cDNA or gDNA that made up the material.

The CDR3 has 17 amino acids. Deletions cut 0 bases from V and 3 bases from J, with 14 bases between. Germline V gene lookup returns CDR1 LGHNA and CDR2 YSLEER. Original data processing: Reference gene primer amplification in the assay estimated nucleated cell counts. Data came from immunoSEQ multiplex PCR; TCRdb stores just in-frame clones and leaves some out. That table furnishes V, J and clone size, whereas the DNA furnished D and trimming. The repertoire holds over 200,000 clones, with 80% to 85% as singletons. The sequence derives from a human donor in a cohort sampled during active COVID-19. Sequencing used peripheral blood. The V and J genes are TRBV4-3 and TRBJ1-4, with D possibly matching TRBD1 (5 bases). The CDR3 sequence is CASSQDPLEGPNEKLFF. The CDR3 DNA is TGCGCCAGCAGCCAAGATCCTCTGGAGGGGCCTAATGAAAAACTGTTTTTT.